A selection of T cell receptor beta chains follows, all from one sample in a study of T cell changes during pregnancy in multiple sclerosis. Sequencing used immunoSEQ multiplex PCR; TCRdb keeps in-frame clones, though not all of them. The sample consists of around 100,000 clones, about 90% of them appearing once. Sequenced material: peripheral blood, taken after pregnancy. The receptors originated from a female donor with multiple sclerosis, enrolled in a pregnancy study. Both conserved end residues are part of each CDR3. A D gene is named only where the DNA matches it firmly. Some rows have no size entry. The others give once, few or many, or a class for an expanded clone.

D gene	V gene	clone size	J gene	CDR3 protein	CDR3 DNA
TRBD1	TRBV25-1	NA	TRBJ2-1	CASSEIGTAYNEQFF	TGTGCCAGCAGTGAAATAGGGACAGCTTACAATGAGCAGTTCTTC
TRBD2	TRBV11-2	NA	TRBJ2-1	CASSWGLEFEQFF	TGTGCCAGCAGCTGGGGACTAGAATTTGAGCAGTTCTTC
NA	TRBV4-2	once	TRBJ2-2	CASSEASYNTGELFF	TGTGCCAGCAGCGAGGCTAGCTATAACACCGGGGAGCTGTTTTTT
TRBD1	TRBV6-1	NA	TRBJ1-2	CASRTGGAGGYTF	TGTGCCAGCAGGACAGGGGGCGCGGGTGGCTACACCTTC
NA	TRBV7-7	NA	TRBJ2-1	CASSLAPQGSVWNEQFF	TGTGCTAGCAGCTTAGCGCCTCAGGGGTCCGTTTGGAATGAGCAGTTCTTC
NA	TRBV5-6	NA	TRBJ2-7	CASSFGGGWEQYF	TGTGCCAGCAGCTTCGGGGGAGGTTGGGAGCAGTACTTC
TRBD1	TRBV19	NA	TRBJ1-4	CASSKGQGNEKLFF	TGTGCCAGTAGTAAGGGACAGGGGAATGAAAAACTGTTTTTT
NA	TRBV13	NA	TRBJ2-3	CASSPLSTDTQYF	TGTGCCAGCAGCCCCCTCTCCACAGATACGCAGTATTTT
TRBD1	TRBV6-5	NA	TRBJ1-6	CASSLLDRGESPLHF	TGTGCCAGCAGCTTGTTGGACAGGGGTGAATCACCCCTCCACTTT
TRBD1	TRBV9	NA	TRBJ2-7	CASSPGQVPYEQYF	TGTGCCAGCAGCCCGGGACAGGTCCCCTACGAGCAGTACTTC
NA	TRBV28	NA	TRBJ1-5	CASSLFAAGVGQPQHF	TGTGCCAGCAGTTTATTTGCGGCAGGGGTCGGTCAGCCCCAGCATTTT
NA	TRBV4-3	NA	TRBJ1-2	CASSQSRGYYGYTF	TGCGCCAGCAGCCAATCTCGGGGATACTATGGCTACACCTTC
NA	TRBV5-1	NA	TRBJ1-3	CASSLLGSGGNTIYF	TGCGCCAGCAGCTTGTTAGGGTCGGGAGGAAACACCATATATTTT
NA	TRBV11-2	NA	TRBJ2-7	CASSSRDIPYEQYF	TGTGCCAGCAGCTCCCGGGACATACCCTACGAGCAGTACTTC
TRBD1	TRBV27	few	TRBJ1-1	CASSLGRGTEAFF	TGTGCCAGCAGTTTAGGCAGGGGGACTGAAGCTTTCTTT
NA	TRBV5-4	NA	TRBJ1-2	CALKSGLDYGYTF	TGTGCCCTCAAGTCGGGTTTAGACTATGGCTACACCTTC
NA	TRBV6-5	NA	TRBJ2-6	CASSYRRTGANVLTF	TGTGCCAGCAGTTATCGGCGGACTGGGGCCAACGTCCTGACTTTC
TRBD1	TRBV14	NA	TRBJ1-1	CASSRGQGYTEAFF	TGTGCCAGCAGCCGCGGACAGGGGTACACTGAAGCTTTCTTT
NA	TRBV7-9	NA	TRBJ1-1	CASSYPGGANTEAFF	TGTGCCAGCAGCTACCCAGGCGGGGCCAACACCGAAGCTTTCTTT
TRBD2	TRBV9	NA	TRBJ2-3	CASSAGTSGRGQYF	TGTGCCAGCAGCGCCGGGACTAGCGGGAGGGGGCAGTATTTT
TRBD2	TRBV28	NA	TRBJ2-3	CASSSRGGRTDTQYF	TGTGCCAGCAGTTCCCGCGGGGGGAGGACAGATACGCAGTATTTT
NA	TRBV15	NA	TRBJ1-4	CATSTIQGPNEKLFF	TGTGCCACCAGCACCATACAGGGACCTAATGAAAAACTGTTTTTT
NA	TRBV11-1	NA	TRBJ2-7	CASSLRGPGKGYEQYF	TGTGCCAGCAGCTTAAGAGGCCCGGGGAAGGGCTACGAGCAGTACTTC
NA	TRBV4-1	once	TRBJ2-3	CASSHSGDTQYF	TGCGCCAGCAGCCACAGCGGCGATACGCAGTATTTT
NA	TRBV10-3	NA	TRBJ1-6	CAISESERTPLHF	TGTGCCATCAGTGAGTCGGAGAGAACACCCCTCCACTTT
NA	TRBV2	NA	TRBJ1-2	CASSLQFNYGYTF	TGTGCCAGCAGCCTACAGTTTAACTATGGCTACACCTTC
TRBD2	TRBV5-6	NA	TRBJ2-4	CASSPGGTVKNIQYF	TGTGCCAGCAGCCCGGGGGGGACTGTCAAAAACATTCAGTACTTC
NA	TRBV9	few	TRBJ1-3	CASSVAGADTIYF	TGTGCCAGCAGCGTAGCAGGGGCGGACACCATATATTTT
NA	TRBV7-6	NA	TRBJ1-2	CASSLLGQSYGYTF	TGTGCCAGCAGCTTACTTGGGCAGTCTTATGGCTACACCTTC
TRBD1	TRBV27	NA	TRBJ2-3	CASRQGISTDTQYF	TGTGCCAGCAGACAGGGGATAAGCACAGATACGCAGTATTTT
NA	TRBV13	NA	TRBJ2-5	CASSHRVGRTETQYF	TGTGCCAGCAGCCACAGGGTAGGGCGAACAGAGACCCAGTACTTC
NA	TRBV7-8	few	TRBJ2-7	CASSTKQGYEQYF	TGTGCCAGCAGCACAAAACAGGGCTACGAGCAGTACTTC
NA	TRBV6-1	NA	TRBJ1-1	CASSPKFVEQTEAFF	TGTGCCAGCAGCCCGAAATTTGTCGAACAGACTGAAGCTTTCTTT
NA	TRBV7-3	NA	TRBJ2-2	CASSSPGGGVSNTGELFF	TGTGCCAGCAGCTCCCCCGGAGGCGGCGTGTCGAACACCGGGGAGCTGTTTTTT
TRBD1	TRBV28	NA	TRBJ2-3	CASSFQGQEAQYF	TGTGCCAGCAGTTTCCAGGGACAGGAAGCGCAGTATTTT
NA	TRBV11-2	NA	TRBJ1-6	CASSLGRGGTPLHF	TGTGCCAGCAGCTTGGGTCGGGGGGGTACACCCCTCCACTTT
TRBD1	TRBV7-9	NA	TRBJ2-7	CASSHRQGHRSYEQYF	TGTGCCAGCAGTCATCGACAGGGGCACCGTAGCTACGAGCAGTACTTC
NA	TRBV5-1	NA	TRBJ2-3	CASSLDRSKDTQYF	TGCGCCAGCAGCTTGGACAGGTCTAAGGATACGCAGTATTTT
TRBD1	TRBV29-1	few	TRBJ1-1	CSVVGQGRTEAFF	TGCAGCGTGGTTGGACAGGGAAGAACTGAAGCTTTCTTT
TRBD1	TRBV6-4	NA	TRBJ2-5	CASKNRQGGQETQYF	TGTGCCAGCAAGAATAGACAGGGGGGACAAGAGACCCAGTACTTC
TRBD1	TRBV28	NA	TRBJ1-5	CASSRDRGTNQPQHF	TGTGCCAGCAGCCGGGACAGGGGAACCAATCAGCCCCAGCATTTT
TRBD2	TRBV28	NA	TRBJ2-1	CALGTSADEQFF	TGTGCCCTGGGGACTAGTGCGGATGAGCAGTTCTTC
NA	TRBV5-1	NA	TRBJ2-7	CASSLVFEQYF	TGCGCCAGCAGCTTGGTATTTGAGCAGTACTTC